This TCR beta chain was identified during a study of blood T cell repertoires in COVID-19. This clone was recorded a few times. Original methodology: Quantification of nucleated cells was approximated via reference gene primer amplification. The method was immunoSEQ multiplex PCR; TCRdb's version includes in-frame clones alone and lacks a portion of them. V and J calls plus clone size are reproduced from that table; the DNA served to infer D and trimming. Of about 85,000 clones in the sample, roughly 86% were seen once. The clonotype was recovered from an elderly woman with acute or convalescent COVID-19. The sequencing input was peripheral blood.

CDR3 nucleotides: TGCGCCAGCGGGGACTACTACGAGCAGTACTTC. It codes for CASGDYYEQYF. This sequence joins TRBV10-1 and TRBJ2-7, with 7 bases aligning to TRBD2. The CDR3 is 11 residues long. CDR1 and CDR2 from the germline V gene are WNHNN and SYGVQD (reference sequence). J gave up 3 bases and V 8 bases, and 1 base lay outside the gene matches.